The TCR beta chain under discussion was sequenced for a study of breast tumors, draining lymph nodes, adjacent tissues. Study-level results: Tumor TCR diversity was below lymph nodes but above nontumor tissue. Tumor and nontumor repertoires were significantly more similar in luminal-like than in basal-like breast cancer. Tumor T cell lymph node origin was a supported hypothesis, not proven.

Trimming left V 3 bases short and J 6 bases short, with 12 bases between. Germline CDR1 SEHNR, CDR2 FQNEAQ (reference sequence). CDR3 length equals 13 residues. MiXCR, run by TCRdb on the multiplex PCR reads, gives a single entry per CDR3 protein. Here the sample spans fewer than 300,000 distinct CDR3 sequences, approximately 30% being singletons. Samples came from axillary lymph nodes draining the breast cancer. This clonotype was picked up many times. Its antigen is currently unknown. V usage is TRBV7-9 and J usage is TRBJ2-7; either TRBD1 or TRBD2 may supply D (5 bases each). Sequences were obtained from axillary lymph node tissue. This clonotype originated in a female donor with breast cancer. Some clones in this sample may be carry-over from other donors' samples. The CDR3 spells CASSFPPGLEQYF. The DNA for the CDR3 is TGTGCCAGCAGCTTCCCCCCGGGGCTCGAGCAGTACTTC.